This T cell receptor beta chain was found in a study of spatial heterogeneity in lung cancer. Study-level points and caveats: Ubiquitous and regional expanded TCR counts correlated with ubiquitous and regional nonsynonymous mutations, respectively. Counts that tracked tumor mutation counts were those of expanded intratumoral alpha and beta TCRs. Of tumor T cells, an estimated coverage of around 7% was reached for alpha chains and approximately 14% for beta chains.

The V gene's germline CDR1 is LGHNA and CDR2 YNFKEQ. The V and J ends lost 0 bases and 7 bases, in that order; junction bases with no gene match: 6. This CDR3 is 15 amino acids long. Time point meaning: sample taken at primary tumor resection. The donors comprised about 70 untreated early-stage non-small cell lung cancer patients. This clonotype was seen many times. Its cognate antigen is unknown. The presence of a unique molecular identifier marked each TCR cDNA molecule. MiXCR, run by TCRdb on the 5' RACE reads, gives a single entry per CDR3 protein. The sample records about 13,000 distinct CDR3 sequences, approximately 2.9% being singletons.

This receptor was obtained from a male donor with early-stage non-small cell lung cancer. The specimen was lung tumor tissue, collected at surgery. The chain couples TRBV4-2 to TRBJ2-5; 9 positions match TRBD1. The chain's CDR3 is CASSQEESGQGTQYF. For the CDR3, the DNA is TGTGCCAGCAGCCAAGAGGAATCGGGACAGGGGACCCAGTACTTC.